A selection of T cell receptor beta chains follows, all from one sample in a study of CD4 and CD8 cells across lung adenocarcinoma regions. Each CDR3 protein is one row after TCRdb ran MiXCR on the PCR reads. The sample has about 4,600 distinct CDR3 sequences; approximately 43% are singletons. The sample taken for sequencing was CD4+ T cells from the margin of a lung tumor. The origin of the receptors is a female donor with lung adenocarcinoma. The CD4 and CD8 labels of this study may be unreliable. The CDR3 runs from the conserved cysteine through the conserved F or W. Fields, in order: D gene, V gene, J gene, clone size, CDR3 DNA, CDR3 protein. A D gene is named only where the DNA matches it firmly. Clone size is given for some rows only: seen once, a few or many times, or a class if the clone is expanded.

D gene: TRBD1; V gene: TRBV25-1; J gene: TRBJ2-7; clone size: medium-sized; CDR3 DNA: TGTGCCATACAGACGGCAGGGGGCCACGAGCAGTACTTC; CDR3 protein: CAIQTAGGHEQYF
D gene: TRBD1; V gene: TRBV6-1; J gene: TRBJ1-6; clone size: -; CDR3 DNA: TGTGCCAGCAGTACCACCGGGACAGTAAATTCACCCCTCCACTTT; CDR3 protein: CASSTTGTVNSPLHF
D gene: TRBD2; V gene: TRBV11-3; J gene: TRBJ2-3; clone size: medium-sized; CDR3 DNA: TGTGCCAGCAGCTCCTACTATCCCGGGAGGACAGATACGCAGTATTTT; CDR3 protein: CASSSYYPGRTDTQYF
D gene: -; V gene: TRBV23-1; J gene: TRBJ1-4; clone size: -; CDR3 DNA: TGCGCCAGCAGTCAATCGCACAGCGAAAAACTGTTTTTT; CDR3 protein: CASSQSHSEKLFF
D gene: -; V gene: TRBV6-1; J gene: TRBJ2-7; clone size: many; CDR3 DNA: TGTGCCAGCACGTCCCAGTTCTACGAGCAGTACTTC; CDR3 protein: CASTSQFYEQYF
D gene: -; V gene: TRBV28; J gene: TRBJ2-3; clone size: -; CDR3 DNA: TGTGCCAGCAGCCTAGCTGTGAACACAGATACGCAGTTTTTT; CDR3 protein: CASSLAVNTDTQFF
D gene: -; V gene: TRBV11-2; J gene: TRBJ2-2; clone size: -; CDR3 DNA: TGTGCCAGCAGCTTTGACAGCCTTAACACCGGGGGGCTGTTTTTT; CDR3 protein: CASSFDSLNTGGLFF
D gene: -; V gene: TRBV10-2; J gene: TRBJ2-5; clone size: -; CDR3 DNA: TGCGCCAGCAACCTTCACAGGGAAGAGACCCAGTACTTC; CDR3 protein: CASNLHREETQYF
D gene: -; V gene: TRBV11-2; J gene: TRBJ2-7; clone size: medium-sized; CDR3 DNA: TGTGCCAGCACCCACGAAGGGGGGGTAGTCTACGAGCAGTACTTC; CDR3 protein: CASTHEGGVVYEQYF
D gene: -; V gene: TRBV12-3/TRBV12-4; J gene: TRBJ2-5; clone size: -; CDR3 DNA: TGTGCGAGGAGTTTATCCGGTGGCGAAGAGATCCAGTACTTC; CDR3 protein: CARSLSGGEEIQYF
D gene: TRBD2; V gene: TRBV7-2; J gene: TRBJ2-3; clone size: -; CDR3 DNA: TGTGCGAGCAGCGGGGGCGGGGTTCGAGAGACCCAGTACTTT; CDR3 protein: CASSGGGVRETQYF
D gene: TRBD2; V gene: TRBV6-1; J gene: TRBJ2-3; clone size: -; CDR3 DNA: TGTGCCAGCATCCTAGCGGGAGTCCAAGATACGCAGTATTTT; CDR3 protein: CASILAGVQDTQYF
D gene: TRBD2; V gene: TRBV9; J gene: TRBJ2-1; clone size: few; CDR3 DNA: TGTGCCAGCAGCTCTCAGCGGGGCTACAATGAGCAGTTCTTC; CDR3 protein: CASSSQRGYNEQFF
D gene: -; V gene: TRBV6-1; J gene: TRBJ2-3; clone size: -; CDR3 DNA: TGTGCCAGCGGGTGCAGCGGCCAAGATACGCAGTATTTT; CDR3 protein: CASGCSGQDTQYF
D gene: TRBD2; V gene: TRBV27; J gene: TRBJ2-3; clone size: few; CDR3 DNA: TGTGCCAGCAGTTCCCGACTAGCGGGAGGCACAGATACGCAGTATTTT; CDR3 protein: CASSSRLAGGTDTQYF
D gene: TRBD1; V gene: TRBV25-1; J gene: TRBJ2-7; clone size: -; CDR3 DNA: TGTGCCAGCAGTGAAACCAAGGGACAGGGATCCTACGAGCAGTACTTC; CDR3 protein: CASSETKGQGSYEQYF
D gene: TRBD2; V gene: TRBV10-2; J gene: TRBJ2-1; clone size: hyperexpanded; CDR3 DNA: TGCGCCAGCAGACCACGGGGGGATGACAATGAGCAGTTCTTC; CDR3 protein: CASRPRGDDNEQFF
D gene: TRBD2; V gene: TRBV6-1; J gene: TRBJ2-5; clone size: -; CDR3 DNA: TGTGCCAGTCTCCGATTGGCTAGCGGGGAGAAAGAGACCCAGTACTTC; CDR3 protein: CASLRLASGEKETQYF
D gene: TRBD2; V gene: TRBV7-2; J gene: TRBJ2-5; clone size: few; CDR3 DNA: TGTGCCAGCAGCTTTCCCGGGAGGCAAGAGACCCAGTACTTC; CDR3 protein: CASSFPGRQETQYF
D gene: -; V gene: TRBV6-5; J gene: TRBJ1-2; clone size: -; CDR3 DNA: TGTGCCAGCAGTTACTCGAAACAAGGGCCCCTATATGGCTACACCTTC; CDR3 protein: CASSYSKQGPLYGYTF
D gene: TRBD2; V gene: TRBV6-1; J gene: TRBJ2-4; clone size: -; CDR3 DNA: TGTGCCAGCACCAGACTAGCGGGAGAATCTGAAAACACCCAGTACTTC; CDR3 protein: CASTRLAGESENTQYF
D gene: -; V gene: TRBV9; J gene: TRBJ2-7; clone size: few; CDR3 DNA: TGTGCCAGCAGCGTAAGCTCCTACGAGCAGTACTTC; CDR3 protein: CASSVSSYEQYF
D gene: TRBD1; V gene: TRBV6-1; J gene: TRBJ2-2; clone size: medium-sized; CDR3 DNA: TGTGCCAGCAGTGAGACCGGGACAGGGGCCGGGGGGGCCGGGGAGCTGTTTTTT; CDR3 protein: CASSETGTGAGGAGELFF
D gene: -; V gene: TRBV30; J gene: TRBJ2-2; clone size: once; CDR3 DNA: TGTGCCTGGAGCACACACGGGCCAAGGGGGGCGCTGTTTTTT; CDR3 protein: CAWSTHGPRGALFF
D gene: -; V gene: TRBV27; J gene: TRBJ2-7; clone size: once; CDR3 DNA: TGTGCCAGCAGTTCGAGGGGGGGATACTACGAGCAGTACTTC; CDR3 protein: CASSSRGGYYEQYF
D gene: -; V gene: TRBV5-1; J gene: TRBJ1-2; clone size: few; CDR3 DNA: TGCGCCAGCAAAACAGAGGTGGCACCCTATGGCTACACCTTC; CDR3 protein: CASKTEVAPYGYTF
D gene: TRBD2; V gene: TRBV10-3; J gene: TRBJ2-5; clone size: -; CDR3 DNA: TGTGCCGCGGGTGCGGGGGGCGGGGACGCAGAGACCCAGTACTTC; CDR3 protein: CAAGAGGGDAETQYF